One and the same sample provided the 6 T cell receptor beta chains below, sequenced in a study of beta chain features in type 1 diabetes. The entirety of the isolated RNA underwent reverse transcription, so expressed TCRB transcripts were sequenced. The assay was immunoSEQ multiplex PCR, and TCRdb's table has in-frame clones only and misses some. Counted here are some 150,000 clones, 9% to 10% occurring once; the ten biggest clones make up approximately 0.69%. Sequencing was done on a sample of central memory CD4+ T cells from blood. The receptors originated from a woman aged 40 to 50 in good health.

This clone was detected only once. V usage is TRBV11-2 and J usage is TRBJ1-1; D call uncertain. The CDR3 has 14 residues. Germline V gene data show CDR1 as SGHAT and CDR2 as FQNNGV. The V and J ends lost 5 bases and 1 base respectively, with 11 bases between them. CDR3 amino acids: CASSTQPGNTEAFF. In DNA, the CDR3 is TGTGCCAGCAGCACGCAACCAGGGAACACTGAAGCTTTCTTT.

Regarding this clone: A much larger clone lies a single base off, so this may be a read error. The gene calls are TRBV12-5 and TRBJ1-2; 9 nucleotides line up with TRBD1. The germline CDR1 and CDR2 sequences are LGHNT and FRNRAP. V lost 5 bases, J lost 4 bases, and 11 bases stayed unmatched. The CDR3 totals 16 residues. The CDR3 spells CASGLPTGGKSYGYTF. CDR3 DNA sequence: TGTGCTAGTGGTCTCCCGACAGGGGGAAAGAGCTATGGCTACACCTTC.

V and J are TRBV4-1 and TRBJ2-1, with 7 bases identical to TRBD1. Trimming cost V 1 base and J 10 bases; bases outside gene matches: 7. The CDR3 is 14 amino acids. Germline assignment: CDR1 MGHRA and CDR2 YSYEKL. CDR3 sequence reads: CASSQVTGQREQFF. As DNA, the CDR3 is TGCGCCAGCAGCCAAGTGACAGGGCAACGGGAGCAGTTCTTC.

The gene calls are TRBV7-2 and TRBJ2-3; D is possibly TRBD2 (7 bases). Trimming stripped 3 bases from V and 3 bases from J, with 16 bases between. The length of the CDR3 is 16 residues. Germline V CDR1 and CDR2: SGHTA, FQGNSA. In DNA, the CDR3 is TGTGCCAGCAGCTTGTTTGGGGGGGCCGGGACAGATACGCAGTATTTT. Its protein is CASSLFGGAGTDTQYF.

The gene calls are TRBV27 and TRBJ2-3, with a weak D call TRBD2 (5 bases). Trimming stripped 5 bases from V and 6 bases from J, with 18 bases between. This CDR3 spans 15 amino acids. Germline CDR1 is MNHEY and CDR2 is SMNVEV (reference sequence). The CDR3, as DNA: TGTGCCAGCAGTCCCCGGGTTCAACGGGGTGATACGCAGTATTTT. This translates into CASSPRVQRGDTQYF.

This clone has just a few counts. The rearrangement links TRBV21-1 to TRBJ1-1; TRBD1 reflects the table's D call only, with no check against the DNA. TRBV21-1 is deemed a pseudogene. The CDR3 contains 15 residues. The CDR3 region is CASSNPRGQGTEAFF. The CDR3 DNA follows: TGTGCCAGCAGCAACCCGAGGGGGCAAGGTACTGAAGCTTTCTTT.